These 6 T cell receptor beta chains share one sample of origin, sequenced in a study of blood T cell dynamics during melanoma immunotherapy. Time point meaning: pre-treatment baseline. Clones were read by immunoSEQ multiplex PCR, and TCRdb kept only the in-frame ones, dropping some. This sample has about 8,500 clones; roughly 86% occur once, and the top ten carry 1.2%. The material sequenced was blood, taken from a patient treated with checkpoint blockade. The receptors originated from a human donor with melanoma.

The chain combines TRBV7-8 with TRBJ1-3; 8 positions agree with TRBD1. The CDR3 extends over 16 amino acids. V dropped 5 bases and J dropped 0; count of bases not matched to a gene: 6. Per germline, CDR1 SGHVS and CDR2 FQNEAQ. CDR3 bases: TGTGCCAGCAGCGACAGACAGGGGACCTCTGGAAACACCATATATTTT. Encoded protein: CASSDRQGTSGNTIYF.

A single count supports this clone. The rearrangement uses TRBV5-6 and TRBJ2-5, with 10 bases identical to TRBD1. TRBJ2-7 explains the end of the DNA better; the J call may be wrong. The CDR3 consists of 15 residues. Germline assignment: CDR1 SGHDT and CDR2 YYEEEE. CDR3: CASSLVRDRGYEQYF. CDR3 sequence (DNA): TGTGCCAGCAGCTTGGTTCGGGACAGGGGCTACGAGCAGTACTTC.

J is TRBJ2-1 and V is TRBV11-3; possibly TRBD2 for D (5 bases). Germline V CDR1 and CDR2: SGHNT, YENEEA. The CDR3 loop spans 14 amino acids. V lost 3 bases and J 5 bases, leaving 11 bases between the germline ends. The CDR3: CASSLSGFHNEQFF. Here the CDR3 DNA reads TGTGCCAGCAGCTTGTCGGGGTTCCACAATGAGCAGTTCTTC.

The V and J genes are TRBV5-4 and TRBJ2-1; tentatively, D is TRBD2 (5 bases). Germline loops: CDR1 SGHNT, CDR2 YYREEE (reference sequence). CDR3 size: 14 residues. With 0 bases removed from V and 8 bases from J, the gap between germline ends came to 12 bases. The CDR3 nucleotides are TGTGCCAGCAGCTTGGGTAGCTACGGGGATGAGCAGTTCTTC. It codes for CASSLGSYGDEQFF. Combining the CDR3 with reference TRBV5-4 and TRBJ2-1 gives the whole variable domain ETGVTQSPTHLIKTRGQQVTLRCSSQSGHNTVSWYQQALGQGPQFIFQYYREEENGRGNFPPRFSGLQFPNYSSELNVNALELDDSALYLCASSLGSYGDEQFFGPGTRLTVL.

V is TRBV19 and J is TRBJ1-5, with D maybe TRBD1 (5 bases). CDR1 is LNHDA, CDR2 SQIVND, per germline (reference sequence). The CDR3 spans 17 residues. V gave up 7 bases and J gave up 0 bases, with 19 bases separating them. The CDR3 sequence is CASTSFPGQGSNQPQHF. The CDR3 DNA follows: TGTGCCAGTACCTCGTTTCCGGGGCAGGGTAGCAATCAGCCCCAGCATTTT.

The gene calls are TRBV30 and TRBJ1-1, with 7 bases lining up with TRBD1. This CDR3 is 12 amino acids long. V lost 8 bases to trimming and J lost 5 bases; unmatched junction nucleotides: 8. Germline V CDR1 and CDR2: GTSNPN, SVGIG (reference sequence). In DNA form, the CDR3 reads TGTGCCGGAATACAGGGGCGGACTGAAGCTTTCTTT. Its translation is CAGIQGRTEAFF.